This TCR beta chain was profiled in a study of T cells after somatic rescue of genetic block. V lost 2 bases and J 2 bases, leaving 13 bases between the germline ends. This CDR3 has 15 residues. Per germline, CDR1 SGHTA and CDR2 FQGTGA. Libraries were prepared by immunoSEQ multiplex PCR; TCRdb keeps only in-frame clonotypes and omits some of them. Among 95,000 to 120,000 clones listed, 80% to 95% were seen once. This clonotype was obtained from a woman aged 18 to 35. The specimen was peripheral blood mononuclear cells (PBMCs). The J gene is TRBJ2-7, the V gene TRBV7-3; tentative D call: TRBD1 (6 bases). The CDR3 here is CASSLGPGDTYEQYF. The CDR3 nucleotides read TGTGCCAGCAGCTTAGGGCCAGGGGATACCTACGAGCAGTACTTC.